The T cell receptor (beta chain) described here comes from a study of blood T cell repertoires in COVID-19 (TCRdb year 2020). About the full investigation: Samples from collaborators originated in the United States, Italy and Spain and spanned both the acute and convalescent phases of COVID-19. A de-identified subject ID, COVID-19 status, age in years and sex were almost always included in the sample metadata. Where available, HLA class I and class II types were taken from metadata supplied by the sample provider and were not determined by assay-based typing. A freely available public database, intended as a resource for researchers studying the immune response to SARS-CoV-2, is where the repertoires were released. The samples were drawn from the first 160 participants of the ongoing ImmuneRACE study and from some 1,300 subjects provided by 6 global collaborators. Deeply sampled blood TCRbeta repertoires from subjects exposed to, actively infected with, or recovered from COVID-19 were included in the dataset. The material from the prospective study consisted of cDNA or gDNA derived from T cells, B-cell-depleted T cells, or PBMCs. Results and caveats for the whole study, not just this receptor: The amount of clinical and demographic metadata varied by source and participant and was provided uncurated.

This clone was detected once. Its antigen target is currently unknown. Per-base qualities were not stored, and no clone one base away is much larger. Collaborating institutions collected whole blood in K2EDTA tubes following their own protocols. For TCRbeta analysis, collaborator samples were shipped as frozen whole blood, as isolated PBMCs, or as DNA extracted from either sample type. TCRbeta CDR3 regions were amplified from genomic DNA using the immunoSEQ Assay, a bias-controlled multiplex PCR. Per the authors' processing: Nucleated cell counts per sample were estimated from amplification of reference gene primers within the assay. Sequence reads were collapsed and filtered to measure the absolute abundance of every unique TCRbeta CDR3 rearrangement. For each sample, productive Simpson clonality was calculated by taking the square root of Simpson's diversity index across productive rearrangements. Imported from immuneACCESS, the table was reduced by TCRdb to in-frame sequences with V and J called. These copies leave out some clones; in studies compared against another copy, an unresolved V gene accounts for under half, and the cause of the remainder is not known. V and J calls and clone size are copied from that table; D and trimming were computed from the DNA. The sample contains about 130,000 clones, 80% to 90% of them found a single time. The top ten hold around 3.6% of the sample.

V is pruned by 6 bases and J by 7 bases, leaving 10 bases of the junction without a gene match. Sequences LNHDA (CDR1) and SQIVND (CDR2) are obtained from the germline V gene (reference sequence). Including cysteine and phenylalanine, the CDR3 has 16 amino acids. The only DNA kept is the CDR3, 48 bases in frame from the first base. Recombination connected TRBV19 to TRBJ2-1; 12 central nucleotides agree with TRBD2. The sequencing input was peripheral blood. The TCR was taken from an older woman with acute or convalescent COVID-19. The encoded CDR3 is CASRLSGTSGWNEQFF. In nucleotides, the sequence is TGTGCCAGTAGACTAAGCGGGACTAGCGGGTGGAATGAGCAGTTCTTC.